The clone carrying this T cell receptor beta chain was found once. Its antigen remains unidentified. Isolated RNA was reverse transcribed into cDNA used as the sequencing template. Assay: immunoSEQ multiplex PCR; the TCRdb copy retains only in-frame clones and omits some. This sample has under 250,000 clones, with roughly three fifths found just once. The ends were cut back, 1 base at V and 1 base at J, with 11 bases in the middle. The germline V gene has CDR1 SGHNT and CDR2 YYREEE (reference sequence). This CDR3 contains 15 residues. The data derive from a study of CD8+ T cells in alopecia areata. Broader study findings: Possibly because of HLA-related factors, TCR sharing was less clear across patients than in mice. Clonality was higher in lesional than normal scalp, especially in alopecia totalis/universalis.

The sequence was obtained from a human donor in good health. This chain joins TRBV5-4 and TRBJ1-1, with D perhaps TRBD1 (6 bases). The sequenced material came from CD8+ T cells sorted from blood. CDR3 region: CASSLWTAGNTEAFF. The CDR3 nucleotides are TGTGCCAGCAGCTTGTGGACAGCCGGGAACACTGAAGCTTTCTTT.